A single sample is the source of the 20 T cell receptor beta chains below, sequenced in a study of shared clonotypes between healthy human individuals. The repertoire was sequenced with immunoSEQ multiplex PCR; TCRdb's copy has only in-frame clones and lacks some. The profile shows roughly 2.6 million clones, more than 80% of them singletons. Sample: naive CD4+ T cells sorted from blood. Regarding subset: CD45RA+ positively selected. These receptor sequences come from a man between 18 and 29 years old in good health.

This clone occurred once. The chain recombines TRBV30 with TRBJ1-2; the D gene is possibly TRBD1 (6 bases). V lost 5 bases and J lost 2, with 18 bases in between. CDR3 size: 15 residues. Germline-derived CDR1 and CDR2 are GTSNPN and SVGIG (reference sequence). The CDR3 DNA sequence: TGTGCCTGGGGGAAACAGGGAAATTTGAACTATGGCTACACCTTC. Encoded protein: CAWGKQGNLNYGYTF.

The chain couples TRBV7-2 to TRBJ1-1; 7 bases map to TRBD1. The CDR3 loop spans 15 amino acids. Germline loops: CDR1 SGHTA, CDR2 FQGNSA. J gave up 7 bases and V 5 bases, and 13 bases lay outside the gene matches. The CDR3 region is CASSRPMKGAVEAFF. The CDR3 region has the DNA TGTGCCAGCAGCCGCCCAATGAAGGGGGCGGTTGAAGCTTTCTTT.

With regard to this clone: The sample carries other DNA sequences with the same CDR3. This chain uses TRBV2 with TRBJ2-1; 8 bases agree with TRBD1. Losses at the gene ends were 5 bases for V and 0 bases for J; bases not matched to a gene: 3. The CDR3 loop spans 15 amino acids. Germline V gene lookup returns CDR1 SNHLY and CDR2 FYNNEI. CDR3 sequence reads: CASSRTGSSYNEQFF. The DNA for the CDR3 is TGTGCCAGCAGTCGGACAGGGAGCTCCTACAATGAGCAGTTCTTC.

The V and J genes are TRBV19 and TRBJ1-3, with a weak D call TRBD1 (6 bases). Trimming removed 9 bases from V and 1 base from J, with 13 bases in between. This CDR3 comprises 14 residues. Germline CDR1 and CDR2: LNHDA and SQIVND (reference sequence). The CDR3 sequence: CASDDRRSGNTIYF. The CDR3 DNA reads as TGTGCCAGCGACGACAGGAGGTCTGGAAACACCATATATTTT.

The chain has TRBV6-5 and TRBJ2-7; TRBD2 agrees at 11 bases. J lost 1 base, V lost 6 bases, and 5 bases had no gene match. Germline V CDR1 and CDR2: MNHEY, SVGAGI. The CDR3 runs 15 residues. CDR3 loop: CASRRLAGGSYEQYF. CDR3 DNA: TGTGCCAGCAGACGTCTAGCGGGAGGTTCCTACGAGCAGTACTTC.

The chain carries TRBV5-1 and TRBJ1-4; TRBD1 matches 8 bases. The ends lost 6 bases at V and 2 bases at J; junction bases unmatched: 9. CDR3 length: 16 residues. Germline CDR1 SGHRS, CDR2 YFSETQ. CDR3 amino acids: CASTQGAPSTNEKLFF. CDR3 bases: TGCGCCAGCACGCAGGGGGCTCCCTCCACTAATGAAAAACTGTTTTTT.

V is TRBV5-6 and J is TRBJ2-2, with 8 nucleotides matching TRBD1. In germline, CDR1 is SGHDT, CDR2 YYEEEE. The CDR3 runs 15 residues. J gave up 5 bases and V 4 bases, and 7 bases lay outside the gene matches. The CDR3 DNA sequence: TGTGCCAGCAGCACGATACAGGGGGGAACCGGGGAGCTGTTTTTT. Protein product: CASSTIQGGTGELFF.

The CDR3 nucleotides are TGCGCCAGCAGCCCTCGACGAGCCATAGGGGACACTGAAGCTTTCTTT. Amino acids: CASSPRRAIGDTEAFF. The J gene is TRBJ1-1, the V gene TRBV4-1; possible D gene TRBD1, 5 bases. The germline CDR1 and CDR2 sequences are MGHRA and YSYEKL. CDR3 length: 16 amino acids. V lost 4 bases and J 3 bases, leaving 18 bases between the germline ends.

This chain uses TRBV12-5 with TRBJ1-4; 9 bases match TRBD1. Losses at the gene ends were 5 bases for V and 4 bases for J; bases not matched to a gene: 11. There are 17 residues in the CDR3. The germline CDR1 and CDR2 sequences are LGHNT and FRNRAP. The DNA for the CDR3 is TGTGCTAGTGGTCCCGGGACAGGGCCTCGATATAATGAAAAACTGTTTTTT. Translating it yields CASGPGTGPRYNEKLFF.

This chain links TRBV30 with TRBJ1-4; D remains ambiguous. This CDR3 contains 11 residues. Looked up from germline, CDR1 is GTSNPN and CDR2 is SVGIG (reference sequence). V was shortened by 4 bases and J by 8 bases, with 8 bases between the two germline ends. The CDR3 DNA follows: TGTGCCTGGACTGGTAACGAAAAACTGTTTTTT. It encodes CAWTGNEKLFF.

The V call is TRBV4-2, the J call TRBJ2-2; unclear D gene. V was trimmed by 1 base and J by 7 bases, leaving 22 bases between them. The CDR3 spans 18 residues. In germline, CDR1 is LGHNA, CDR2 YNFKEQ. This CDR3 reads CASSQALGTAHVDGELFF. The CDR3 region has the DNA TGTGCCAGCAGCCAAGCCCTAGGAACGGCCCATGTGGACGGGGAGCTGTTTTTT.

The chain is built from TRBV5-1 and TRBJ1-6; 7 bases map to TRBD1. CDR3 size: 19 residues. Germline trimming cut 4 bases from V and 10 bases from J; bases unmatched to any gene: 23. Per germline, CDR1 SGHRS and CDR2 YFSETQ. The CDR3 spells CASSPNLTGKTPLGSPLHF. CDR3 sequence (DNA): TGCGCCAGCAGCCCCAACCTGACAGGGAAAACCCCGCTAGGCTCACCCCTCCACTTT.

The chain is built from TRBV10-3 and TRBJ2-7, with a tentative D call TRBD1 (6 bases). Per germline, CDR1 ENHRY and CDR2 SYGVKD. With 5 bases removed from V and 4 bases from J, the gap between germline ends came to 9 bases. The CDR3 spans 12 residues. The chain's CDR3 is CAISSTGYEQYF. CDR3 in DNA: TGTGCCATCAGTAGTACAGGGTACGAGCAGTACTTC.

This clone was detected a few times. The J gene is TRBJ1-6, the V gene TRBV5-1; 8 bases line up with TRBD1. The CDR3 covers 15 residues. V shed 4 bases, J shed 8 bases, and the junction held 8 bases outside the gene matches. Germline CDR1 reads SGHRS; CDR2 reads YFSETQ. The CDR3 DNA is TGCGCCAGCAGCCTGGACAGGGTCGAGTATTCACCCCTCCACTTT. Encoded protein: CASSLDRVEYSPLHF.

The chain combines TRBV11-2 with TRBJ2-7; 9 nucleotides line up with TRBD2. With 4 bases clipped from V and 7 bases from J, the junction kept 8 bases outside the gene matches. The CDR3 is 14 amino acids. Per germline, CDR1 SGHAT and CDR2 FQNNGV. The CDR3 loop is CASSSVAGVGEQYF. The CDR3 region has the DNA TGTGCCAGCAGCTCAGTAGCGGGAGTCGGGGAGCAGTACTTC.

The chain carries TRBV4-1 and TRBJ2-7, with 8 bases identical to TRBD1. V lost 4 bases to trimming and J lost 0 bases; unmatched junction nucleotides: 5. The CDR3 is 15 residues long. Germline values: CDR1 MGHRA, CDR2 YSYEKL. CDR3 DNA sequence: TGCGCCAGCAGCCTTGACAGGGGCGACTCCTACGAGCAGTACTTC. Its translation is CASSLDRGDSYEQYF.

As concerns this clone: Other nucleotide sequences from this sample produce the same CDR3. This CDR3 is CASSLGSPSGNTIYF. The CDR3 bases are TGTGCCAGCAGCTTAGGGTCTCCCTCTGGAAACACCATATATTTT. The chain joins TRBV7-2 to TRBJ1-3; D is ambiguous. The CDR3 has 15 amino acids. The V end was cut by 1 base, the J end by 0 bases, with 7 bases between. Germline CDR1 and CDR2: SGHTA and FQGNSA.

The rearrangement uses TRBV5-1 and TRBJ2-7; TRBD1 aligns across 8 bases. CDR3 length: 12 residues. CDR1 and CDR2 (germline): SGHRS, YFSETQ. V dropped 4 bases and J dropped 10; count of bases not matched to a gene: 7. The CDR3 here is CASSPDREAQYF. In DNA form, the CDR3 reads TGCGCCAGCAGCCCGGACAGGGAGGCACAGTACTTC.

The DNA of the CDR3 is TGTGCCAGCAGCTTAGATTGGCGAGGGGGGTCGGAGACCCAGTACTTC. Translating gives CASSLDWRGGSETQYF. The chain combines TRBV7-8 with TRBJ2-5, with D possibly called TRBD1 or TRBD2 (6 bases each). V was shortened by 1 base and J by 5 bases, with 17 bases between the two germline ends. This CDR3 is built from 16 residues. The germline V gene encodes CDR1 SGHVS and CDR2 FQNEAQ.

The chain joins TRBV9 to TRBJ2-2; D possibly corresponds to TRBD1 (6 bases). The CDR3 contains 16 residues. The germline V gene has CDR1 SGDLS and CDR2 YYNGEE. Deletions cut 4 bases from V and 5 bases from J, with 18 bases between. This chain's CDR3 is CASSLSGQLSTGELFF. The CDR3 DNA sequence: TGTGCCAGCAGCCTTAGTGGACAGTTAAGTACCGGGGAGCTGTTTTTT.